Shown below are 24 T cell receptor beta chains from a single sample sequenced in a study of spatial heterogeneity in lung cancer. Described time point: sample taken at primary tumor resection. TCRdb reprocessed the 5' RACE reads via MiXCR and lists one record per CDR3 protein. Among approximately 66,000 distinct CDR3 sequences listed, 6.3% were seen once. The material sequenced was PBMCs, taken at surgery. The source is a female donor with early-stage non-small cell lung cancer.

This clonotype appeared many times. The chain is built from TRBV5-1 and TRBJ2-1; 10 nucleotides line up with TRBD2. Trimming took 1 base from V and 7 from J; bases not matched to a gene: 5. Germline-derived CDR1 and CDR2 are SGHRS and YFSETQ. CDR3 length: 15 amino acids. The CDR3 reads CASSLPLAGENEQFF. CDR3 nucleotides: TGCGCCAGCAGCTTGCCCCTAGCGGGGGAAAATGAGCAGTTCTTC.

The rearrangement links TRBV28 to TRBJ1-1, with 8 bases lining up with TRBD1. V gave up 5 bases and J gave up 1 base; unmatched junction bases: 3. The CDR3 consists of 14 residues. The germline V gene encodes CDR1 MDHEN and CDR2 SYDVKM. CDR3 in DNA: TGTGCCAGCAGTGGGGACAGGAAGAACACTGAAGCTTTCTTT. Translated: CASSGDRKNTEAFF.

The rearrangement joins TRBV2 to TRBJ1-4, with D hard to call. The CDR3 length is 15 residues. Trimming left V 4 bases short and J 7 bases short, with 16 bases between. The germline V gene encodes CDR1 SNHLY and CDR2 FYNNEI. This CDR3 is CASSGALGEGEKLFF. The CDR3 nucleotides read TGTGCCAGCAGTGGAGCGCTCGGGGAAGGTGAAAAACTGTTTTTT. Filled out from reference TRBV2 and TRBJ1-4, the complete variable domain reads EPEVTQTPSHQVTQMGQEVILRCVPISNHLYFYWYRQILGQKVEFLVSFYNNEISEKSEIFDDQFSVERPDGSNFTLKIRSTKLEDSAMYFCASSGALGEGEKLFFGSGTQLSVL.

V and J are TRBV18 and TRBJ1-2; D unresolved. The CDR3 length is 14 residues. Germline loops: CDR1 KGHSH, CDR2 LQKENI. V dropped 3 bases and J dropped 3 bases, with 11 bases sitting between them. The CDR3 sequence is CASSPEGGYYGYTF. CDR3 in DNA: TGTGCCAGCTCACCTGAGGGAGGATACTATGGCTACACCTTC.

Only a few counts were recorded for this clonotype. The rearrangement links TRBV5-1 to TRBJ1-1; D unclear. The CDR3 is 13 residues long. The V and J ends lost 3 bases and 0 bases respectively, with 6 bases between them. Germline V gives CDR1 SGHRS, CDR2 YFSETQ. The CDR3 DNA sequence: TGCGCCAGCAGCTCATCACTGAACACTGAAGCTTTCTTT. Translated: CASSSSLNTEAFF.

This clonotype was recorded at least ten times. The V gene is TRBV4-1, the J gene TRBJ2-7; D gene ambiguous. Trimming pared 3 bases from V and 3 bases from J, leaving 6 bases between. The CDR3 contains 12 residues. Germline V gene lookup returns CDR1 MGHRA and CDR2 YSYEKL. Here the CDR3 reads CASSQGNYEQYF. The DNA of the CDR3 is TGCGCCAGCAGCCAGGGAAACTACGAGCAGTACTTC.

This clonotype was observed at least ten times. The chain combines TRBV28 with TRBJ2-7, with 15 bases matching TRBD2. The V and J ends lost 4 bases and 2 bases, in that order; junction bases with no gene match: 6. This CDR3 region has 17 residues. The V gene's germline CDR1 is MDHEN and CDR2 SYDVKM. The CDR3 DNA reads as TGTGCCAGCAGTTCCGTGGGACTAGCGGGGGGCGCCTACGAGCAGTACGTC. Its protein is CASSSVGLAGGAYEQYV.

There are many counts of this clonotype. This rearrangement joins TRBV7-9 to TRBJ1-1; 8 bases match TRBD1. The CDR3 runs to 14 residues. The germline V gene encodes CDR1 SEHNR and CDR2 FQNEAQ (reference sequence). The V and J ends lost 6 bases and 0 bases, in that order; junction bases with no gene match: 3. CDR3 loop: CASSPGQVNTEAFF. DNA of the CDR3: TGTGCCAGCAGTCCGGGACAGGTGAACACTGAAGCTTTCTTT.

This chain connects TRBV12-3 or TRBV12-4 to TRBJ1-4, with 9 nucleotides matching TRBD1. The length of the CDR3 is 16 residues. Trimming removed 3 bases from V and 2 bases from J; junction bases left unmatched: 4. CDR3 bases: TGTGCCAGCAGTTTTGGACAGGGGATGACTAATGAAAAACTGTTTTTT. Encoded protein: CASSFGQGMTNEKLFF.

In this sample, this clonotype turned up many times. This CDR3 is CASSLGTAYGYTF. The CDR3 DNA reads TGTGCCAGCAGTTTAGGGACAGCCTATGGCTACACCTTC. The chain joins TRBV28 to TRBJ1-2, with TRBD1 identical over 7 bases. The V gene's germline CDR1 is MDHEN and CDR2 SYDVKM. Trimming at V came to 2 bases and at J to 4 bases, leaving 1 base not matched to a gene. The CDR3 runs to 13 residues.

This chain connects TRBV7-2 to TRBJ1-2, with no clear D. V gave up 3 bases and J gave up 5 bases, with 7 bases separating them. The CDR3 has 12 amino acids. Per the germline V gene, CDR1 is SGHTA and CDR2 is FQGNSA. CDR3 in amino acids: CASSLPGYGYTF. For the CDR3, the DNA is TGTGCCAGCAGCTTGCCAGGATATGGCTACACCTTC.

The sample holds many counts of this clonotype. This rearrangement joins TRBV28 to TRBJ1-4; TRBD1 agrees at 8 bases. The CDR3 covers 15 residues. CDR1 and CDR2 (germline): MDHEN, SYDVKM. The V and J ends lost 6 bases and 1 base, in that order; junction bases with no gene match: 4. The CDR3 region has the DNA TGTGCCAGCAGCGCAACAGGGGGAACTAATGAAAAACTGTTTTTT. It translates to CASSATGGTNEKLFF.

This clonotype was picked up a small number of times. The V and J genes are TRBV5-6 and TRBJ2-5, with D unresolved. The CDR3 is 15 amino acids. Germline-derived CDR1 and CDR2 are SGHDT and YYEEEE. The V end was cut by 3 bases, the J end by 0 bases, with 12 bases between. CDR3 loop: CASSSRAPYQETQYF. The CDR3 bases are TGTGCCAGCAGCTCCCGGGCGCCGTACCAAGAGACCCAGTACTTC. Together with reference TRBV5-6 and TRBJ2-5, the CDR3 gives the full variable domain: DAGVTQSPTHLIKTRGQQVTLRCSPKSGHDTVSWYQQALGQGPQFIFQYYEEEERQRGNFPDRFSGHQFPNYSSELNVNALLLGDSALYLCASSSRAPYQETQYFGPGTRLLVL.

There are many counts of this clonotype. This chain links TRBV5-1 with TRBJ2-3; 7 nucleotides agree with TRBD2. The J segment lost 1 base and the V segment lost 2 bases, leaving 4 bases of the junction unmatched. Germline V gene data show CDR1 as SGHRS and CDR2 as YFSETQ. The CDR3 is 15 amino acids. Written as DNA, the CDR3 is TGCGCCAGCAGCTTTAAGCGGGGCGGCACAGATACGCAGTATTTT. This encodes CASSFKRGGTDTQYF.

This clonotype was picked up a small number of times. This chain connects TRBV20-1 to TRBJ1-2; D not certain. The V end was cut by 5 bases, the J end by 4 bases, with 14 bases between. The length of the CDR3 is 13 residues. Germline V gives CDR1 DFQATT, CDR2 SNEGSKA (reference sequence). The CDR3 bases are TGCAGTGCTGAGGACGGAGAATTCTATGGCTACACCTTC. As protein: CSAEDGEFYGYTF.

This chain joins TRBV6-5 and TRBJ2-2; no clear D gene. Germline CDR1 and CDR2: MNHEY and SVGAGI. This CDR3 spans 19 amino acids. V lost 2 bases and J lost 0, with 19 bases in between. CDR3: CASSYEPPTSFANTGELFF. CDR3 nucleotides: TGTGCCAGCAGTTACGAACCCCCGACTTCGTTCGCGAACACCGGGGAGCTGTTTTTT.

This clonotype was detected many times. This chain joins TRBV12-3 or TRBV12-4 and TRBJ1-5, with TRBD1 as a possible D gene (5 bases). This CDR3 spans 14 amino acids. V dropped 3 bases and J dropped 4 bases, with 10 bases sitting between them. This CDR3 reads CASSFGDRNQPQHF. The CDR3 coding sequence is TGTGCCAGCAGTTTCGGTGACAGAAATCAGCCCCAGCATTTT.

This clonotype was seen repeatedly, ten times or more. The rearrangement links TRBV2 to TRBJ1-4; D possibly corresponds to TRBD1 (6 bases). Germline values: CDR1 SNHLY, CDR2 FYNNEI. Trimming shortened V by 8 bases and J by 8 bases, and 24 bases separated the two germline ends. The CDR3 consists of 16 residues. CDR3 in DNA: TGTGCCAGCCTGGGAGGGGTGACAGGTCGGTCCGAAAAACTGTTTTTT. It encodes CASLGGVTGRSEKLFF.

Here the CDR3 DNA reads TGTGCCAGCGGCACGACAGGGTATAGCAATCAGCCCCAGCATTTT. It specifies CASGTTGYSNQPQHF. The chain has TRBV9 and TRBJ1-5; 7 bases match TRBD1. The CDR3 extends over 15 amino acids. V dropped 7 bases and J dropped 0; count of bases not matched to a gene: 7. Germline-derived CDR1 and CDR2 are SGDLS and YYNGEE.

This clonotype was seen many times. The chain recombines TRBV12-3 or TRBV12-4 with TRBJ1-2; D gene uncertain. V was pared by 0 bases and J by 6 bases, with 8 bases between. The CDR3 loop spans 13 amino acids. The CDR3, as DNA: TGTGCCAGCAGTTTAGCGTCGAGGGATGGCTACACCTTC. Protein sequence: CASSLASRDGYTF.

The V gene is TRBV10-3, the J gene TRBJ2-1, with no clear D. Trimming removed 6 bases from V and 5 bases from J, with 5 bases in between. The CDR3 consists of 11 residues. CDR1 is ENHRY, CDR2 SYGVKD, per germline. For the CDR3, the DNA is TGTGCCATCAGGGTGAACAATGAGCAGTTCTTC. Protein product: CAIRVNNEQFF.

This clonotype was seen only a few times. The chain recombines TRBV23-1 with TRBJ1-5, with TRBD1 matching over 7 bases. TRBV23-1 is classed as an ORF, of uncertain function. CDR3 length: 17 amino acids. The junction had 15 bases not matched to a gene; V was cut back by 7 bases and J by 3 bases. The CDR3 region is CASTASPGGYYNQPQHF. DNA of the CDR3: TGCGCCAGCACCGCCAGTCCAGGGGGATATTACAATCAGCCCCAGCATTTT.

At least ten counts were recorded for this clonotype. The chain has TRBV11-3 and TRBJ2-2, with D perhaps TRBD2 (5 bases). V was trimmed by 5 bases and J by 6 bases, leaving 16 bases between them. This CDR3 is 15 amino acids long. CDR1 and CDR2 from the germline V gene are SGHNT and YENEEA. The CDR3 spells CASSPAGYGAGELFF. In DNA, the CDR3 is TGTGCCAGCAGCCCCGCCGGCTACGGGGCCGGGGAGCTGTTTTTT.

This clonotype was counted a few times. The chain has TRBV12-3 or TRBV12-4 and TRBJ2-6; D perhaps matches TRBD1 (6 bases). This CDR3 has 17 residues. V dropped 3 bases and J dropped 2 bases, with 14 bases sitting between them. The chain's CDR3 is CASSFWGRETGANVLTF. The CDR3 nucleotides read TGTGCCAGCAGTTTTTGGGGGCGCGAGACTGGGGCCAACGTCCTGACTTTC.